Following are 6 T cell receptor beta chains from one sample sequenced in a study of CD8+CD57+ T cells in acquired aplastic anemia. Genomic DNA provided the template from which TCR beta VDJ and CDR3 profiles were obtained. Each CDR3 protein is one row after TCRdb ran MiXCR on the reads. This sample carries fewer than 100,000 distinct CDR3 sequences, under 50% of them seen once, and the ten largest clones take about 68%. The sequencing sample was made of sorted CD4+, CD8+, or CD8+CD57+ T cells (not recorded which) from PBMCs. The receptor source for this set is a human donor in good health, serving as a control.

This clonotype was seen ten or more times. V and J are TRBV7-9 and TRBJ2-7, with TRBD2 as a possible D gene (5 bases). V dropped 5 bases and J dropped 6 bases, with 14 bases sitting between them. This CDR3 spans 13 amino acids. Germline lookup yields CDR1 SEHNR and CDR2 FQNEAQ (reference sequence). CDR3 amino acids: CASSPRDPSEQYF. The DNA for the CDR3 is TGTGCCAGCAGCCCCCGGGATCCGTCCGAGCAGTACTTC.

This clonotype was detected ten times or more. V gene TRBV7-9 combines with J gene TRBJ2-7; 7 nucleotides align to TRBD2. Germline assignment: CDR1 SEHNR and CDR2 FQNEAQ (reference sequence). This CDR3 is built from 13 residues. Losses at the gene ends were 5 bases for V and 1 base for J; bases not matched to a gene: 2. CDR3: CASSPGGSYEQYF. The CDR3 nucleotides are TGTGCCAGCAGCCCCGGGGGGTCCTACGAGCAGTACTTC. The complete variable domain, with remaining parts taken from reference TRBV7-9 and TRBJ2-7, reads DTGVSQNPRHKITKRGQNVTFRCDPISEHNRLYWYRQTLGQGPEFLTYFQNEAQLEKSRLLSDRFSAERPKGSFSTLEIQRTEQGDSAMYLCASSPGGSYEQYFGPGTRLTVT.

This clonotype was seen ten or more times. The genes are TRBV7-9 and TRBJ1-1; D is perhaps TRBD1 (5 bases). V was pared by 5 bases and J by 7 bases, with 20 bases between. The germline V gene encodes CDR1 SEHNR and CDR2 FQNEAQ (reference sequence). The CDR3 length is 15 residues. The DNA for the CDR3 is TGTGCCAGCAGCCTCCCCACCTCGGGGGTCAATGAAGCTTTCTTT. Translating it yields CASSLPTSGVNEAFF.

About this clonotype: It may be a read error: a sequence one base away is much more abundant. The chain employs TRBV20-1 and TRBJ1-5; D gene unclear. This CDR3 is 15 amino acids long. Germline CDR1 is DFQATT and CDR2 is SNEGSKA (reference sequence). CDR3 amino acids: CSASFTQLGNRPQHF. The CDR3 DNA reads TGCAGTGCTTCCTTTACGCAGCTGGGCAATCGGCCCCAGCATTTT.

CDR3 protein: CASSLSSSYEQYF. Written as DNA, the CDR3 is TGTGCCAGCAGTTTATCGAGTTCCTACGAGCAGTACTTC. The rearrangement links TRBV2 to TRBJ2-7; D is unclear. The ends were cut back, 5 bases at V and 1 base at J, with 9 bases in the middle. CDR3 length equals 13 residues. Looked up from germline, CDR1 is SNHLY and CDR2 is FYNNEI.

This clonotype was counted ten times or more. The chain carries TRBV25-1 and TRBJ2-3, with 9 positions matching TRBD2. The CDR3 loop spans 16 amino acids. Germline CDR1 reads MGHDK; CDR2 reads SYGVNS. V gave up 11 bases and J gave up 1 base; unmatched junction bases: 13. The CDR3 is CAWSAEREVGTDTQYF. CDR3 in DNA: TGTGCCTGGAGTGCCGAGCGGGAGGTCGGCACAGATACGCAGTATTTT.